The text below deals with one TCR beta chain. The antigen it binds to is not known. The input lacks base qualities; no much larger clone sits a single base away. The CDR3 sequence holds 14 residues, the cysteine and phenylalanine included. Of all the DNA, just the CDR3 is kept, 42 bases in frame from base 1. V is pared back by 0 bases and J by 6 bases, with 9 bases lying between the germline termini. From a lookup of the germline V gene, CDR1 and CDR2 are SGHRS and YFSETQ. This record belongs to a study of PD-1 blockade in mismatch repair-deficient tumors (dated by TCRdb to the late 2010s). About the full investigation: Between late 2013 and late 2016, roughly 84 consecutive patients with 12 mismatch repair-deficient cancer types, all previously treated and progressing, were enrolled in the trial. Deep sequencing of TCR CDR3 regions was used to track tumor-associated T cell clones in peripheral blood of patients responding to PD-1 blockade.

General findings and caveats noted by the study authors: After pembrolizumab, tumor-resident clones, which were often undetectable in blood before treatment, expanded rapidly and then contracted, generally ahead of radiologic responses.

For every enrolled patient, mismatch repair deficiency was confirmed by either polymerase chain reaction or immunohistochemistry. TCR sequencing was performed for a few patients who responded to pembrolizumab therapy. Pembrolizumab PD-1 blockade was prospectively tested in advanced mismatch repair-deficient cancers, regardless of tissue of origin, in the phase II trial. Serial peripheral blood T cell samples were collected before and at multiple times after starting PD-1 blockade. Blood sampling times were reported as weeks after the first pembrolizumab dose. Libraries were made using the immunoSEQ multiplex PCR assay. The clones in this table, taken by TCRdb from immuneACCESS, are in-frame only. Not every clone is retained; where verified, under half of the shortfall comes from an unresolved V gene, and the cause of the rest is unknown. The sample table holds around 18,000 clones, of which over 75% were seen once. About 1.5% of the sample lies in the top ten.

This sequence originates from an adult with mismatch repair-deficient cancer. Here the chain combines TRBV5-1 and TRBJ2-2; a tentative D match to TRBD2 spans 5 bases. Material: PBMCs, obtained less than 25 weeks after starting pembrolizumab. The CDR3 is CASSLGAVAGELFF. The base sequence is TGCGCCAGCAGCTTGGGAGCGGTGGCCGGGGAGCTGTTTTTT.